One sample yielded the 31 T cell receptor beta chains listed below, sequenced in a study of blood T cell repertoires in COVID-19. Libraries were prepared by immunoSEQ multiplex PCR; TCRdb keeps only in-frame clonotypes and omits some of them. The table includes about 150,000 clones, roughly 87% detected once. The sequencing sample was made of PBMCs or T cells enriched from blood (not recorded which). These receptors were obtained from a woman between 40 and 55 years old who had been exposed to COVID-19.

The chain links TRBV19 to TRBJ1-2, with D possibly TRBD1 on 5 matching bases. The V gene lost 7 bases and the J gene lost 0 bases, with 12 bases spanning the gap. Germline-derived CDR1 and CDR2 are LNHDA and SQIVND (reference sequence). This CDR3 comprises 14 residues. This chain's CDR3 is CASTRQTSNYGYTF. CDR3 DNA: TGTGCCAGTACCCGACAGACTTCTAACTATGGCTACACCTTC. Full variable domain (missing parts from reference TRBV19 and TRBJ1-2): DGGITQSPKYLFRKEGQNVTLSCEQNLNHDAMYWYRQDPGQGLRLIYYSQIVNDFQKGDIAEGYSVSREKKESFPLTVTSAQKNPTAFYLCASTRQTSNYGYTFGSGTRLTVV.

This clone was detected a few times. This sequence joins TRBV29-1 and TRBJ1-3; TRBD1 matches at 11 bases. V lost 5 bases, J lost 3 bases, and 3 bases stayed unmatched. The CDR3 has 14 amino acids. The germline gives CDR1 SQVTM, CDR2 ANQGSEA. This CDR3 reads CSVLDRGLGNTIYF. For the CDR3, the DNA is TGCAGCGTTCTGGACAGGGGGCTTGGAAACACCATATATTTT. Full variable domain (rest looked up from reference TRBV29-1 and TRBJ1-3): SAVISQKPSRDICQRGTSLTIQCQVDSQVTMMFWYRQQPGQSLTLIATANQGSEATYESGFVIDKFPISRPNLTFSTLTVSNMSPEDSSIYLCSVLDRGLGNTIYFGEGSWLTVV.

The V gene is TRBV19, the J gene TRBJ1-2, with TRBD1 as a possible D gene (6 bases). Germline V CDR1 and CDR2: LNHDA, SQIVND (reference sequence). There are 12 residues in the CDR3. Trimming left V 5 bases short and J 3 bases short, with 7 bases between. Here the CDR3 reads CASSAGDYGYTF. The CDR3 DNA reads as TGTGCCAGTAGTGCAGGGGACTATGGCTACACCTTC.

This clone was found a few times. The V call is TRBV19, the J call TRBJ1-1; 7 bases match TRBD1. The J segment lost 2 bases and the V segment lost 5 bases, leaving 11 bases of the junction unmatched. Germline loops: CDR1 LNHDA, CDR2 SQIVND (reference sequence). This CDR3 spans 16 amino acids. The CDR3 protein is CASSPRQGTPNTEAFF. The CDR3 DNA is TGTGCCAGTAGTCCTAGACAGGGCACTCCCAACACTGAAGCTTTCTTT. The full variable domain, with the rest looked up from reference TRBV19 and TRBJ1-1, is DGGITQSPKYLFRKEGQNVTLSCEQNLNHDAMYWYRQDPGQGLRLIYYSQIVNDFQKGDIAEGYSVSREKKESFPLTVTSAQKNPTAFYLCASSPRQGTPNTEAFFGQGTRLTVV.

This clone was detected only a few times. The chain combines TRBV30 with TRBJ1-5; TRBD1 is a possible D gene (5 bases). Deletions cut 0 bases from V and 8 bases from J, with 8 bases between. Germline CDR1 GTSNPN, CDR2 SVGIG (reference sequence). The CDR3 covers 12 residues. The CDR3 protein is CAWSVGQEPQHF. For the CDR3, the DNA is TGTGCCTGGAGTGTGGGGCAGGAGCCCCAGCATTTT.

This clone was picked up a small number of times. The chain employs TRBV4-1 and TRBJ2-2, with a tentative D call TRBD1 (5 bases). This CDR3 is 13 amino acids long. With 6 bases removed from V and 7 bases from J, the gap between germline ends came to 12 bases. CDR1 and CDR2 (germline): MGHRA, YSYEKL. The CDR3: CASSLPQGGELFF. In DNA form, the CDR3 reads TGCGCCAGCAGTCTCCCGCAGGGCGGGGAGCTGTTTTTT.

The rearrangement links TRBV4-3 to TRBJ1-2; TRBD1 is a possible D gene (6 bases). CDR3 length: 16 amino acids. V was pared by 4 bases and J by 3 bases, with 18 bases between. Germline CDR1 and CDR2: LGHNA and YSLEER. This CDR3 is CASSRGGTGKYYGYTF. In DNA form, the CDR3 reads TGCGCCAGCAGCCGGGGGGGAACAGGGAAATACTATGGCTACACCTTC.

The chain links TRBV19 to TRBJ1-2; D not certain. CDR3 length: 16 residues. V lost 3 bases, J lost 6 bases, and 20 bases lay in between. CDR1 and CDR2 (germline): LNHDA, SQIVND (reference sequence). CDR3 DNA sequence: TGTGCCAGTAGTATCGGCGTTCTTTTTCGGGAGAATGGCTACACCTTC. Its protein product is CASSIGVLFRENGYTF.

This sequence joins TRBV4-3 and TRBJ2-7; 9 nucleotides align to TRBD1. The germline CDR1 and CDR2 sequences are LGHNA and YSLEER. With V trimmed by 5 bases and J by 2 bases, 7 bases remained unmatched. The CDR3 is made up of 15 amino acids. CDR3 residues: CASSGGGTGPYEQYF. The CDR3 nucleotides are TGCGCCAGCAGCGGAGGTGGGACAGGGCCCTACGAGCAGTACTTC.

The chain links TRBV27 to TRBJ2-3; TRBD2 matches at 10 bases. Germline V gene sequence: CDR1 MNHEY, CDR2 SMNVEV (reference sequence). This CDR3 contains 16 residues. J was trimmed by 5 bases and V by 4 bases; bases with no gene match: 9. The CDR3 is CASSYAGTSVGDTQYF. In DNA, the CDR3 is TGTGCCAGCAGTTACGCCGGGACTAGCGTTGGAGATACGCAGTATTTT.

The rearrangement joins TRBV28 to TRBJ1-3; tentative D call: TRBD1 (6 bases). The CDR3 has 17 residues. The germline gives CDR1 MDHEN, CDR2 SYDVKM. Trimming pared 3 bases from V and 4 bases from J, leaving 19 bases between. CDR3 DNA: TGTGCCAGCAGTTTCTCCCAGGGGCAGACGTGGGGAAACACCATATATTTT. This encodes CASSFSQGQTWGNTIYF.

As for this clone: The junction departs from germline at one end; a sequencing error may be responsible. The V and J genes are TRBV19 and TRBJ1-2; TRBD1 matches at 7 bases. The CDR3 sequence is 15 residues long. Germline CDR1 reads LNHDA; CDR2 reads SQIVND (reference sequence). The CDR3 DNA reads TGTGCCAGTACCACCGGGACAGCAGGGTACTACGGCTACACCTTC. The encoded protein is CASTTGTAGYYGYTF.

This rearrangement joins TRBV25-1 to TRBJ2-3, with 10 bases aligning to TRBD2. Germline CDR1 is MGHDK and CDR2 is SYGVNS. The junction had 1 base not matched to a gene; V was cut back by 3 bases and J by 1 base. This CDR3 comprises 15 residues. The CDR3 nucleotides are TGTGCCAGCAGTGACGGACTAGCGGGCACAGATACGCAGTATTTT. Residues: CASSDGLAGTDTQYF.

The chain carries TRBV28 and TRBJ2-7, with a weak D call TRBD1 (6 bases). Trimming cost V 4 bases and J 11 bases, with 12 bases left between them. This CDR3 contains 11 residues. The V gene's germline CDR1 is MDHEN and CDR2 SYDVKM. Here the CDR3 DNA reads TGTGCCAGCAGTTGGGACAAAAAGGAGTACTTC. This sequence encodes CASSWDKKEYF.

This clone was counted only a few times. The CDR3 loop is CASSVPKGNHQPQHF. The CDR3 DNA is TGTGCCAGTAGTGTCCCCAAGGGGAATCACCAGCCCCAGCATTTT. The V and J genes are TRBV19 and TRBJ1-5; weak D call: TRBD1 (5 bases). Trimming took 5 bases from V and 7 from J, leaving 18 bases between them. This CDR3 has 15 residues. Germline CDR1 LNHDA, CDR2 SQIVND (reference sequence).

The chain employs TRBV30 and TRBJ1-5, with a weak D call TRBD1 (5 bases). CDR3 length: 13 residues. Germline CDR1 and CDR2: GTSNPN and SVGIG (reference sequence). V gave up 5 bases and J gave up 3 bases, with 11 bases separating them. CDR3 nucleotide sequence: TGTGCCTGGGCCCGACAGTTCAATCAGCCCCAGCATTTT. Translating gives CAWARQFNQPQHF.

This sequence joins TRBV28 and TRBJ2-3, with 8 bases fitting TRBD2. V was clipped by 11 bases and J by 0 bases; unmatched bases: 7. In germline, CDR1 is MDHEN, CDR2 SYDVKM. The CDR3 runs 14 residues. This chain's CDR3 is CALRAGGSTDTQYF. The CDR3 nucleotides are TGTGCCCTTCGGGCGGGAGGAAGCACAGATACGCAGTATTTT.

This clone was seen a single time. V usage is TRBV6-5 and J usage is TRBJ1-6; D possibly corresponds to TRBD1 (5 bases). The CDR3 sequence is 15 residues long. Germline CDR1 reads MNHEY; CDR2 reads SVGAGI. Trimming shortened V by 0 bases and J by 7 bases, and 10 bases separated the two germline ends. The CDR3 DNA follows: TGTGCCAGCAGTTACTCAGCAGGGAGGAATTCACCCCTCCACTTT. Residues: CASSYSAGRNSPLHF.

The chain links TRBV11-3 to TRBJ1-1, with 8 bases lining up with TRBD1. The CDR3 runs to 14 residues. V was pared by 2 bases and J by 1 base, with 0 bases of the junction left unmatched. The germline V gene has CDR1 SGHNT and CDR2 YENEEA. DNA for the CDR3: TGTGCCAGCAGCTTACAGGGGGCGAACACTGAAGCTTTCTTT. Protein product: CASSLQGANTEAFF.

The chain uses TRBV7-2 and TRBJ1-4, with D possibly being TRBD1 (5 bases). CDR1 and CDR2 (germline): SGHTA, FQGNSA. V was pared by 3 bases and J by 0 bases, with 14 bases between. The CDR3 totals 17 residues. The CDR3 nucleotides read TGTGCCAGCAGCTTGACTAGGGGCCTTGCAACTAATGAAAAACTGTTTTTT. This encodes CASSLTRGLATNEKLFF.

This chain connects TRBV29-1 to TRBJ1-1; D uncertain. The ends were cut back, 2 bases at V and 3 bases at J, with 7 bases in the middle. Germline V CDR1 and CDR2: SQVTM, ANQGSEA. There are 12 residues in the CDR3. CDR3 region: CSVEMGDTEAFF. CDR3 nucleotide sequence: TGCAGCGTTGAAATGGGAGACACTGAAGCTTTCTTT. The variable domain in full, completed from reference TRBV29-1 and TRBJ1-1, reads SAVISQKPSRDICQRGTSLTIQCQVDSQVTMMFWYRQQPGQSLTLIATANQGSEATYESGFVIDKFPISRPNLTFSTLTVSNMSPEDSSIYLCSVEMGDTEAFFGQGTRLTVV.

The chain couples TRBV5-4 to TRBJ2-7; TRBD1 might be the D (6 bases). With 4 bases removed from V and 5 bases from J, the gap between germline ends came to 19 bases. The V gene's germline CDR1 is SGHNT and CDR2 YYREEE (reference sequence). The CDR3 is 15 amino acids. In DNA form, the CDR3 reads TGTGCCAGCAGCCCGGACAGTTTAACACTCAACGAGCAGTACTTC. It encodes CASSPDSLTLNEQYF.

This sequence joins TRBV7-9 and TRBJ2-3, with 7 nucleotides matching TRBD2. Looked up from germline, CDR1 is SEHNR and CDR2 is FQNEAQ (reference sequence). The V gene end was trimmed by 1 base and the J gene end by 4 bases; junction bases not matched to a gene: 11. The CDR3 totals 17 residues. The chain's CDR3 is CASSLVSTAGEADTQYF. The CDR3, as DNA: TGTGCCAGCAGCTTAGTGTCTACGGCGGGAGAAGCAGATACGCAGTATTTT. The variable domain in full, with the rest retrieved from reference TRBV7-9 and TRBJ2-3, is DTGVSQNPRHKITKRGQNVTFRCDPISEHNRLYWYRQTLGQGPEFLTYFQNEAQLEKSRLLSDRFSAERPKGSFSTLEIQRTEQGDSAMYLCASSLVSTAGEADTQYFGPGTRLTVL.

In DNA, the CDR3 is TGTGCCAGCAGTTTCTCCGGGACAGGGGACGAGCAGTACTTC. Protein product: CASSFSGTGDEQYF. The J gene is TRBJ2-7, the V gene TRBV6-5; 10 nucleotides align to TRBD1. Germline values: CDR1 MNHEY, CDR2 SVGAGI. After removal of 4 bases from V and 5 bases from J, the junction contained 5 bases not matched to a gene. The CDR3 sequence is 14 residues long.

The rearrangement uses TRBV28 and TRBJ1-1, with 7 bases matching TRBD1. V was pared by 2 bases and J by 10 bases, with 7 bases of the junction left unmatched. This CDR3 comprises 13 residues. CDR1 and CDR2 (germline): MDHEN, SYDVKM. The CDR3 DNA sequence: TGTGCCAGCAGTTTAAAGGGGGCCCCGCGAGCTTTCTTT. Protein: CASSLKGAPRAFF. Looking up the rest from reference TRBV28 and TRBJ1-1 gives the full variable domain: DVKVTQSSRYLVKRTGEKVFLECVQDMDHENMFWYRQDPGLGLRLIYFSYDVKMKEKGDIPEGYSVSREKKERFSLILESASTNQTSMYLCASSLKGAPRAFFGQGTRLTVV.

This chain joins TRBV28 and TRBJ2-1, with 9 bases lining up with TRBD2. Trimming took 7 bases from V and 5 from J; bases not matched to a gene: 12. Looked up from germline, CDR1 is MDHEN and CDR2 is SYDVKM. CDR3 length: 16 amino acids. The CDR3 nucleotides are TGTGCCAGCACCGAACAAGCGGGAGGACACCACAATGAGCAGTTCTTC. This codes for CASTEQAGGHHNEQFF.

The chain is built from TRBV24-1 and TRBJ1-5; no firm D call. This CDR3 spans 14 amino acids. The V gene lost 4 bases and the J gene lost 0 bases, with 6 bases spanning the gap. Germline CDR1 reads KGHDR; CDR2 reads SFDVKD. Here the CDR3 DNA reads TGTGCCACCAGTGACCGTTATAGCAATCAGCCCCAGCATTTT. This encodes CATSDRYSNQPQHF.

The table lists this clone with a few counts. The chain combines TRBV12-3 or TRBV12-4 with TRBJ2-2; no definite D call. Trimming took off 2 bases at V and 9 bases at J, with 7 bases between the two ends. This CDR3 has 12 amino acids. CDR3 region: CASSLTRRELFF. CDR3 coding DNA: TGTGCCAGCAGTTTAACTCGTCGGGAGCTGTTTTTT.

In its sample, this clone was seen a few times. The chain recombines TRBV9 with TRBJ1-6; 7 positions agree with TRBD1. From germline, CDR1 is SGDLS and CDR2 YYNGEE. V shed 3 bases and J 3 bases; nucleotides not matched to a gene: 3. This CDR3 has 15 residues. CDR3 DNA sequence: TGTGCCAGCAGCGCCGGGACAGACTATAATTCACCCCTCCACTTT. Protein product: CASSAGTDYNSPLHF.

This clone was picked up one time. V gene TRBV7-9 combines with J gene TRBJ1-2; TRBD1 matches at 7 bases. The junction had 5 bases not matched to a gene; V was cut back by 2 bases and J by 5 bases. This CDR3 comprises 14 residues. The germline V gene encodes CDR1 SEHNR and CDR2 FQNEAQ (reference sequence). CDR3 sequence reads: CASSLPGTAYGYTF. For the CDR3, the DNA is TGTGCCAGCAGCTTACCGGGGACAGCTTATGGCTACACCTTC.

This clone was detected only a few times. The genes are TRBV25-1 and TRBJ2-7; tentative D call: TRBD2 (6 bases). This CDR3 is 14 amino acids long. V was clipped by 2 bases and J by 3 bases, with 11 bases between them. CDR1 is MGHDK and CDR2 is SYGVNS in the germline V gene. In DNA form, the CDR3 reads TGTGCCAGCAGTGAAGGAGGGTCCGGCTACGAGCAGTACTTC. Its protein product is CASSEGGSGYEQYF.